This T cell receptor beta chain stems from a study of PD-1 blockade in classical Hodgkin lymphoma. General study results and limits: Reported findings placed baseline TCR diversity lower in newly diagnosed patients (compared with healthy donors). TCR diversity rose significantly by C4D1 in CD4+ but not CD8+ cells.

Sequenced by immunoSEQ multiplex PCR; TCRdb stores in-frame clones only, minus some. This sample yields about 10,000 clones, of which 80% to 95% are seen a single time; roughly 15% belongs to the top ten. All the patients suffered relapse after autologous stem cell transplantation, and brentuximab vedotin exposure differed. Details on this clone: The antigen remains undetermined.

The V end lost 4 bases, the J end lost 9 bases, and 19 bases lay between the germline ends. Per germline, CDR1 ENHRY and CDR2 SYGVKD. CDR3 length: 16 residues. This TCR derives from a human donor with classical Hodgkin lymphoma. The chain joins TRBV10-3 to TRBJ1-6; D call uncertain. The sample consisted of peripheral blood mononuclear cells (PBMCs), taken at baseline. Written as DNA, the CDR3 is TGTGCCATCAGTGTCGGCGGGCCTGTCGGTGGTTCACCCCTCCACTTT. The encoded protein is CAISVGGPVGGSPLHF.